Presented here are 10 T cell receptor beta chains from one specimen sequenced in a study of early T cells in non-severe SARS-CoV-2 infection. From the 5' RACE reads, TCRdb called clonotypes with MiXCR, one entry per CDR3 protein. The data show tens of thousands of distinct CDR3 sequences, roughly 10% seen once. Sequences were obtained from whole blood. These TCRs come from an adult who was a healthcare worker with PCR-confirmed SARS-CoV-2 infection or an uninfected control (not recorded which).

This clonotype was counted many times. CDR3 in amino acids: CASSLVVTDTQYF. DNA of the CDR3: TGTGCCAGCAGCTTGGTTGTCACAGATACGCAGTATTTT. The chain carries TRBV5-5 and TRBJ2-3; D unclear. CDR1 SGHKS and CDR2 YYEKEE come from the germline V gene (reference sequence). Trimming removed 0 bases at V and 2 bases at J, with 4 bases between. The CDR3 has 13 amino acids.

Only a few counts were recorded for this clonotype. This sequence joins TRBV10-3 and TRBJ1-6, with D tentatively TRBD1 (5 bases). CDR1 and CDR2 (germline): ENHRY, SYGVKD. The germline V and J ends were trimmed by 10 bases and 7 bases, with 26 bases remaining between them. The CDR3 is made up of 17 amino acids. As DNA, the CDR3 is TGTGCCACCAGCCCCGGTTCTGATGGGACTTTAAATTCACCCCTCCACTTT. Protein product: CATSPGSDGTLNSPLHF.

This clonotype showed up many times. The rearrangement joins TRBV20-1 to TRBJ2-3; the D gene is possibly TRBD2 (5 bases). V was clipped by 0 bases and J by 3 bases, with 13 bases between them. The germline CDR1 and CDR2 sequences are DFQATT and SNEGSKA (reference sequence). The CDR3 is 15 residues long. CDR3 amino acids: CSARESGIATDTQYF. For the CDR3, the DNA is TGCAGTGCTAGAGAGTCCGGGATAGCAACAGATACGCAGTATTTT.

Many counts were recorded for this clonotype. V usage is TRBV12-3 or TRBV12-4 and J usage is TRBJ1-5, with no clear D. The V and J ends lost 6 bases and 1 base respectively, with 7 bases between them. There are 13 residues in the CDR3. CDR3 nucleotides: TGTGCCAGCAGAGAGCAAAGCAATCAGCCCCAGCATTTT. It yields the protein CASREQSNQPQHF.

V and J are TRBV2 and TRBJ2-2, with 7 nucleotides matching TRBD1. The V gene end was trimmed by 5 bases and the J gene end by 9 bases; junction bases not matched to a gene: 6. Looked up from germline, CDR1 is SNHLY and CDR2 is FYNNEI. The CDR3 has 13 amino acids. The CDR3 DNA reads as TGTGCCAGCAGTCAGGGGGTTGGAAGGGAGCTGTTTTTT. Amino acids: CASSQGVGRELFF. The variable domain in full, completed from reference TRBV2 and TRBJ2-2, reads EPEVTQTPSHQVTQMGQEVILRCVPISNHLYFYWYRQILGQKVEFLVSFYNNEISEKSEIFDDQFSVERPDGSNFTLKIRSTKLEDSAMYFCASSQGVGRELFFGEGSRLTVL.

In its sample, this clonotype was seen many times. The chain combines TRBV29-1 with TRBJ1-5, with 8 bases aligning to TRBD1. CDR3 size: 13 residues. The V gene's germline CDR1 is SQVTM and CDR2 ANQGSEA. V trimming: 7 bases; J trimming: 12 bases; junction bases outside the gene matches: 14. This chain's CDR3 is CSGVGRGRGDQHF. CDR3 DNA sequence: TGCAGCGGAGTGGGCAGGGGGCGAGGGGACCAGCATTTT.

This clonotype was detected many times. The V call is TRBV18, the J call TRBJ2-7; 11 bases map to TRBD2. J lost 0 bases, V lost 4 bases, and 2 bases had no gene match. This CDR3 contains 15 residues. Germline CDR1 is KGHSH and CDR2 is LQKENI. The CDR3 protein is CASSLAGGSSYEQYF. The CDR3 DNA reads TGTGCCAGCTCACTAGCGGGAGGGAGCTCCTACGAGCAGTACTTC.

V and J are TRBV29-1 and TRBJ2-7; D remains unclear. The germline V and J ends were trimmed by 2 bases and 7 bases, with 12 bases remaining between them. CDR1 SQVTM and CDR2 ANQGSEA come from the germline V gene. This CDR3 has 12 residues. CDR3 sequence reads: CSVEMGYLEQYF. The CDR3 DNA is TGCAGCGTTGAAATGGGTTATTTGGAGCAGTACTTC.

This clonotype turned up a few times. The V gene is TRBV29-1, the J gene TRBJ2-5, with D possibly being TRBD1 (5 bases). V was clipped by 4 bases and J by 5 bases, with 14 bases between them. Germline V gives CDR1 SQVTM, CDR2 ANQGSEA. The CDR3 runs to 13 residues. The CDR3 loop is CSVATRVFETQYF. The DNA of the CDR3 is TGCAGCGTTGCCACCAGGGTGTTCGAGACCCAGTACTTC.

This clonotype has a count of ten or more. The chain employs TRBV12-3 or TRBV12-4 and TRBJ2-2; 10 bases align to TRBD1. The CDR3 totals 16 residues. Trimming took 0 bases from V and 5 from J; bases not matched to a gene: 3. The CDR3 DNA is TGTGCCAGCAGTTTAGCCGGGACAGGGGAAACCGGGGAGCTGTTTTTT. Protein: CASSLAGTGETGELFF.